Below are 5 T cell receptor beta chains sequenced from a single sample in a study of blood T cell repertoires in COVID-19. The method was immunoSEQ multiplex PCR; TCRdb's version includes in-frame clones alone and lacks a portion of them. Altogether roughly 200,000 clones are present, more than 65% being singletons, with the ten largest covering 4% to 5.5%. Sequenced: peripheral blood. These receptors were collected from a man in his fifties or sixties with active or convalescent COVID-19.

This clone has a single count. The chain links TRBV19 to TRBJ2-7; D possibly corresponds to TRBD1 (5 bases). V was pared by 3 bases and J by 3 bases, with 9 bases between. The germline CDR1 and CDR2 sequences are LNHDA and SQIVND (reference sequence). This CDR3 spans 13 amino acids. The CDR3 is CASSISRDYEQYF. DNA of the CDR3: TGTGCCAGTAGTATCTCCAGGGACTACGAGCAGTACTTC.

This chain links TRBV12-3 or TRBV12-4 with TRBJ1-5; D gene uncertain. V shed 7 bases and J shed 4 bases, with 8 bases lying between them. The CDR3 runs 12 residues. Written as DNA, the CDR3 is TGTGCCAGCACTATACTAAATCAGCCCCAGCATTTT. It encodes CASTILNQPQHF.

The chain joins TRBV28 to TRBJ1-2, with 9 bases aligning to TRBD1. After removal of 3 bases from V and 2 bases from J, the junction contained 10 bases not matched to a gene. Germline V lookup: CDR1 MDHEN, CDR2 SYDVKM. The CDR3 runs 17 residues. In DNA form, the CDR3 reads TGTGCCAGCAGTTTGGCCGGGACAGGGATTCTGAACTATGGCTACACCTTC. Translated: CASSLAGTGILNYGYTF.

The chain links TRBV6-1 to TRBJ2-2, with 11 bases that match TRBD1. After removal of 4 bases from V and 5 bases from J, the junction contained 6 bases not matched to a gene. This CDR3 is 16 amino acids long. Germline CDR1 is MNHNS and CDR2 is SASEGT. The CDR3 DNA sequence: TGTGCCAGCAGTGGGGGACAGGGGGACAGGACCGGGGAGCTGTTTTTT. Amino acid sequence: CASSGGQGDRTGELFF.

This chain uses TRBV7-9 with TRBJ2-3, with TRBD2 as a possible D gene (5 bases). Germline CDR1 is SEHNR and CDR2 is FQNEAQ (reference sequence). The length of the CDR3 is 13 residues. V lost 1 base and J 4 bases, leaving 6 bases between the germline ends. As DNA, the CDR3 is TGTGCCAGCAGCTTAGGGACTTCAGATACGCAGTATTTT. It codes for CASSLGTSDTQYF.